The sequence of this T cell receptor beta chain was determined in a study of early T cells in non-severe SARS-CoV-2 infection. On the study more broadly: From unsorted whole blood, bulk RNA was sequenced, and the chains remained unpaired.

Comment on this clonotype: It may be a read error: a sequence one base away is much more abundant.

The library protocol tagged individual cDNA molecules with unique molecular identifiers. TCRdb passed the 5' RACE reads through MiXCR, listing each CDR3 protein once. The sample includes roughly 93,000 distinct CDR3 sequences, roughly 14% of them seen just once. With V trimmed by 6 bases and J by 4 bases, 12 bases remained unmatched. The CDR3 is 16 amino acids. Germline V gene sequence: CDR1 SNHLY, CDR2 FYNNEI. This receptor was identified in an adult who was a healthcare worker with PCR-confirmed SARS-CoV-2 infection or an uninfected control (not recorded which). This chain connects TRBV2 to TRBJ2-3; 8 bases map to TRBD2. Sequencing input: whole blood. The CDR3 here is CASSATLAGSSDTQYF. DNA of the CDR3: TGTGCCAGCAGCGCAACCTTAGCGGGGAGCTCAGATACGCAGTATTTT.